This T cell receptor (beta chain) was recorded in a study of molecular identifiers for immune sequencing clone quantification. TCRdb re-analysed the PCR reads in MiXCR, keeping a single row per CDR3 protein. This table has tens of thousands of distinct CDR3 sequences, 25% appearing once. The CDR3 spans 16 residues. Per the germline V gene, CDR1 is SNHLY and CDR2 is FYNNEI. V was shortened by 0 bases and J by 0 bases, with 6 bases between the two germline ends. The TCR sequence derives from a human donor in good health. Some libraries in this study had Jurkat cell RNA spiked in. Sequencing used naive CD8+ T cells from blood, with Jurkat cell RNA spiked in. Subset defined: FACS-sorted CD8+CD4-CCR7+CD45RA+ naive T cells. V is TRBV2 and J is TRBJ2-6; D is ambiguous. DNA of the CDR3: TGTGCCAGCAGTGAAGCCACCCGCTCTGGGGCCAACGTCCTGACTTTC. The encoded protein is CASSEATRSGANVLTF.